This is a list of T cell receptor beta chains from one sample in a study of blood T cell repertoires in COVID-19. Some clones are missing from TCRdb's copy, which holds only in-frame ones; the method was immunoSEQ multiplex PCR. The table shows more than 9,000 clones, with approximately 91% occurring only once. Sequenced material: peripheral blood. The receptor set was obtained from a woman aged 55-70 years with active COVID-19. Both conserved end residues are part of each CDR3. Fields, in order: D gene, clone size, V gene, J gene, CDR3 DNA, CDR3 protein. D genes are given only for firm matches. Not every row has a clone size; where given, it reads once, few, many or a size class.

d_gene: -; abundance: -; v_gene: TRBV7-7; j_gene: TRBJ2-1; CDR3nt: TGTGCCAGCAGCAAGGACAGACACAATGAGCAGTTCTTC; CDR3aa: CASSKDRHNEQFF
d_gene: TRBD2; abundance: -; v_gene: TRBV18; j_gene: TRBJ2-7; CDR3nt: TGTGCCAGCTCCCCGAAACGGGGGGGCAAAGGCGAGCAGTACTTC; CDR3aa: CASSPKRGGKGEQYF
d_gene: TRBD2; abundance: -; v_gene: TRBV27; j_gene: TRBJ2-3; CDR3nt: TGTGCCAGCAGTAACATCGGTTCGTTCTTAGCGGGTTCTAGCACAGATACGCAGTATTTT; CDR3aa: CASSNIGSFLAGSSTDTQYF
d_gene: TRBD1; abundance: -; v_gene: TRBV19; j_gene: TRBJ2-4; CDR3nt: TGTGCCAGTAGTATAACAGGGGGCAGGAACATTCAGTACTTC; CDR3aa: CASSITGGRNIQYF
d_gene: -; abundance: -; v_gene: TRBV7-2; j_gene: TRBJ1-3; CDR3nt: TGTGCCAGCAGCTTAGGGGGAGGGAAGTTCTCTGGAAACACCATATATTTT; CDR3aa: CASSLGGGKFSGNTIYF
d_gene: -; abundance: -; v_gene: TRBV19; j_gene: TRBJ2-1; CDR3nt: TGTGCCAGCCGCTCGGGGGTAGCGTACAATGAGCAGTTCTTC; CDR3aa: CASRSGVAYNEQFF
d_gene: -; abundance: -; v_gene: TRBV10-1; j_gene: TRBJ2-3; CDR3nt: TGCGCCAGCGTCAGGGCGAGCACAGATACGCAGTATTTT; CDR3aa: CASVRASTDTQYF
d_gene: TRBD1; abundance: -; v_gene: TRBV12-5; j_gene: TRBJ2-7; CDR3nt: TGTGCTAGTGGGCTCCCCGGGACAGGGGTGTGGGAGGGGTTTTACGAGCAGTACTTC; CDR3aa: CASGLPGTGVWEGFYEQYF
d_gene: TRBD1; abundance: -; v_gene: TRBV27; j_gene: TRBJ2-3; CDR3nt: TGTGCCAGCAGTTTCTCTCGACAGGGGGCGCGTGCAGATACGCAGTATTTT; CDR3aa: CASSFSRQGARADTQYF
d_gene: TRBD2; abundance: -; v_gene: TRBV6-6; j_gene: TRBJ2-3; CDR3nt: TGTGCCAGCAGTTACGGTAGCGGGGGGGCCTTAGATACGCAGTATTTT; CDR3aa: CASSYGSGGALDTQYF
d_gene: -; abundance: -; v_gene: TRBV7-8; j_gene: TRBJ2-1; CDR3nt: TGTGCCAGCAGCTTGAGTATCGGCGGATACAATGAGCAGTTCTTC; CDR3aa: CASSLSIGGYNEQFF
d_gene: -; abundance: -; v_gene: TRBV29-1; j_gene: TRBJ2-2; CDR3nt: TGCAGCACGGGGAGCGCGAACACCGGGGAGCTGTTTTTT; CDR3aa: CSTGSANTGELFF
d_gene: TRBD1; abundance: -; v_gene: TRBV5-1; j_gene: TRBJ1-2; CDR3nt: TGCGCCAGCAGCTTGGAACAGGGGGGTAGTGTTGGCTACACCTTC; CDR3aa: CASSLEQGGSVGYTF
d_gene: -; abundance: -; v_gene: TRBV28; j_gene: TRBJ1-1; CDR3nt: TGTGCCAGCAGTTTAAATTACTGGGGCAAGAGCTCTGAAGCTTTCTTT; CDR3aa: CASSLNYWGKSSEAFF
d_gene: TRBD2; abundance: -; v_gene: TRBV5-4; j_gene: TRBJ2-1; CDR3nt: TGTGCCAGCAGCTCCACGGGGGTCGGGGGGAGGCACAATGAGCAGTTCTTC; CDR3aa: CASSSTGVGGRHNEQFF
d_gene: TRBD2; abundance: -; v_gene: TRBV7-8; j_gene: TRBJ2-1; CDR3nt: TGTGCCAGCGGAGGTAGCGGGAGAGGCAATGAGCAGTTCTTC; CDR3aa: CASGGSGRGNEQFF
d_gene: TRBD1; abundance: -; v_gene: TRBV5-6; j_gene: TRBJ1-2; CDR3nt: TGTGCCAGCAGCAGGGACAGGGGGCTTGGCTACACCTTC; CDR3aa: CASSRDRGLGYTF
d_gene: -; abundance: -; v_gene: TRBV12-3/TRBV12-4; j_gene: TRBJ1-2; CDR3nt: TGTGCCAGCAGGGACTTCAACTATGGCTACACCTTC; CDR3aa: CASRDFNYGYTF
d_gene: -; abundance: -; v_gene: TRBV11-2; j_gene: TRBJ2-5; CDR3nt: TGTGCCAGCAGCTTTAGGGAGACCGAGACCCAGTACTTC; CDR3aa: CASSFRETETQYF
d_gene: -; abundance: -; v_gene: TRBV7-6; j_gene: TRBJ2-7; CDR3nt: TGTGCCAGCAGCTTATTGAGCTTCGCGGGGAACACTTACGAGCAGTACTTC; CDR3aa: CASSLLSFAGNTYEQYF
d_gene: TRBD2; abundance: -; v_gene: TRBV7-7; j_gene: TRBJ2-1; CDR3nt: TGTGCCAGCAGCCCTATGACTAGCGGGAGCTCCTACAATGAGCAGTTCTTC; CDR3aa: CASSPMTSGSSYNEQFF
d_gene: TRBD1; abundance: few; v_gene: TRBV5-6; j_gene: TRBJ1-2; CDR3nt: TGTGCCAGCAGCTCCTCCGCGACAGGGACTAACTATGGCTACACCTTC; CDR3aa: CASSSSATGTNYGYTF
d_gene: TRBD2; abundance: -; v_gene: TRBV10-3; j_gene: TRBJ2-2; CDR3nt: TGTGCCATCACCCCGGGGGGCACCGGGGAGCTGTTTTTT; CDR3aa: CAITPGGTGELFF
d_gene: TRBD1; abundance: -; v_gene: TRBV27; j_gene: TRBJ1-2; CDR3nt: TGTGCCAGCAGCCCATTCGACAGGGGGGGAGGCTACACCTTC; CDR3aa: CASSPFDRGGGYTF
d_gene: TRBD2; abundance: -; v_gene: TRBV9; j_gene: TRBJ2-5; CDR3nt: TGTGCCAGCAGCGTGGCCGTGGCTAGCGGAGATCCAAGGGAAGAGACCCAGTACTTC; CDR3aa: CASSVAVASGDPREETQYF
d_gene: -; abundance: -; v_gene: TRBV5-1; j_gene: TRBJ2-3; CDR3nt: TGCGCCAGCAGCTTGGCGGGAGTATTAACAGATACGCAGTATTTT; CDR3aa: CASSLAGVLTDTQYF
d_gene: TRBD1; abundance: once; v_gene: TRBV5-1; j_gene: TRBJ1-5; CDR3nt: TGCGCCAGCAGCCAGGGACAGGGAGGCCAGCCCCAGCATTTT; CDR3aa: CASSQGQGGQPQHF
d_gene: TRBD1; abundance: -; v_gene: TRBV30; j_gene: TRBJ1-5; CDR3nt: TGTGCCTGGAGTCTCGGGACAGGGAATCAGCCCCAGCATTTT; CDR3aa: CAWSLGTGNQPQHF
d_gene: TRBD1; abundance: -; v_gene: TRBV3-1/TRBV3-2; j_gene: TRBJ2-5; CDR3nt: TGTGCCAGCAGCCACAATTCAGGGGGCGCGGGCCGAGAGACCCAGTACTTC; CDR3aa: CASSHNSGGAGRETQYF
d_gene: TRBD2; abundance: -; v_gene: TRBV5-1; j_gene: TRBJ2-1; CDR3nt: TGCGCCAGCAGCCATTCTAGCGGGGGAGCTTACAATGAGCAGTTCTTC; CDR3aa: CASSHSSGGAYNEQFF
d_gene: -; abundance: -; v_gene: TRBV7-8; j_gene: TRBJ1-2; CDR3nt: TGTGCCAGCAGCTTACCTGGGGCCTCCGGTGTCTATGGCTACACCTTC; CDR3aa: CASSLPGASGVYGYTF
d_gene: TRBD1; abundance: -; v_gene: TRBV15; j_gene: TRBJ1-2; CDR3nt: TGTGCCACCAGCAGCTCTGACAGGGTATCCCGCTACACCTTC; CDR3aa: CATSSSDRVSRYTF
d_gene: TRBD1; abundance: once; v_gene: TRBV2; j_gene: TRBJ1-4; CDR3nt: TGTGCCAGCAGTACGGGACAGAGTAATGAAAAACTGTTTTTT; CDR3aa: CASSTGQSNEKLFF
d_gene: TRBD2; abundance: -; v_gene: TRBV11-2; j_gene: TRBJ2-1; CDR3nt: TGTGCCAGCAGCGCTGCCCTGGGGCTAGCGGGGTACAATGAGCAGTTCTTC; CDR3aa: CASSAALGLAGYNEQFF
d_gene: TRBD1; abundance: -; v_gene: TRBV23-1; j_gene: TRBJ1-5; CDR3nt: TGCGCCAGCAGACAAGTTGGGACAGACTATAGCAATCAGCCCCAGCATTTT; CDR3aa: CASRQVGTDYSNQPQHF
d_gene: -; abundance: -; v_gene: TRBV7-7; j_gene: TRBJ2-5; CDR3nt: TGTGCCAGCAGCTTAGCCGGTCTAGAGACCCAGTACTTC; CDR3aa: CASSLAGLETQYF
d_gene: -; abundance: -; v_gene: TRBV28; j_gene: TRBJ1-4; CDR3nt: TGTGCCAGCAGCCTCCCGAATGAAAAACTGTTTTTT; CDR3aa: CASSLPNEKLFF
d_gene: TRBD1; abundance: -; v_gene: TRBV14; j_gene: TRBJ2-7; CDR3nt: TGTGCCAGCAGCCCCTCGACAGGGGTCACCTACGAGCAGTACTTC; CDR3aa: CASSPSTGVTYEQYF
d_gene: TRBD1; abundance: -; v_gene: TRBV6-5; j_gene: TRBJ1-1; CDR3nt: TGTGCCAGCATCCGACAGGGGGGCACTGAAGCTTTCTTT; CDR3aa: CASIRQGGTEAFF
d_gene: TRBD1; abundance: -; v_gene: TRBV5-6; j_gene: TRBJ2-2; CDR3nt: TGTGCCAGCAGCAGGATAGGGACAGGGGCGAGGACCGGGGAGCTGTTTTTT; CDR3aa: CASSRIGTGARTGELFF
d_gene: TRBD1; abundance: -; v_gene: TRBV6-5; j_gene: TRBJ1-2; CDR3nt: TGTGCCAGCAAGGGACAGGGCGCCATTATGGTTGGCTACACCTTC; CDR3aa: CASKGQGAIMVGYTF
d_gene: TRBD2; abundance: -; v_gene: TRBV19; j_gene: TRBJ2-1; CDR3nt: TGTGCCAGTAGTACCGGGACTAGAAATGAGCAGTTCTTC; CDR3aa: CASSTGTRNEQFF
d_gene: TRBD2; abundance: once; v_gene: TRBV6-2/TRBV6-3; j_gene: TRBJ2-5; CDR3nt: TGTGCCAGCAGTTACTCGTTGACTAGCGGGAGGAGAGGGTCTTCAGAGACCCAGTACTTC; CDR3aa: CASSYSLTSGRRGSSETQYF
d_gene: -; abundance: few; v_gene: TRBV2; j_gene: TRBJ1-1; CDR3nt: TGTGCCAGCAGTGAAAGCCGCACGCCCGGCACTGAAGCTTTCTTT; CDR3aa: CASSESRTPGTEAFF
d_gene: TRBD2; abundance: -; v_gene: TRBV4-2; j_gene: TRBJ2-2; CDR3nt: TGTGCCAGCAGGGGGACTAGCGGATTCACCGGGGAGCTGTTTTTT; CDR3aa: CASRGTSGFTGELFF
d_gene: -; abundance: -; v_gene: TRBV6-5; j_gene: TRBJ1-5; CDR3nt: TGTGCCAGCAGTTTTGGTAGGGGAAATCAGCCCCAGCATTTT; CDR3aa: CASSFGRGNQPQHF
d_gene: TRBD2; abundance: once; v_gene: TRBV3-1/TRBV3-2; j_gene: TRBJ2-1; CDR3nt: TGTGCCAGCAGCCTTTCTAGCGGGAGGAATGAGCAGTTCTTC; CDR3aa: CASSLSSGRNEQFF
d_gene: -; abundance: few; v_gene: TRBV6-5; j_gene: TRBJ2-6; CDR3nt: TGTGCCAGCACTCGGGTTGTCTCTGGGGCCAACGTCCTGACTTTC; CDR3aa: CASTRVVSGANVLTF
d_gene: TRBD2; abundance: few; v_gene: TRBV6-1; j_gene: TRBJ2-1; CDR3nt: TGTGCCAGCAGTGAACGGGGGGAAGGCTCCTACAATGAGCAGTTCTTC; CDR3aa: CASSERGEGSYNEQFF
d_gene: TRBD2; abundance: -; v_gene: TRBV6-5; j_gene: TRBJ2-1; CDR3nt: TGTGCCAGCAGGACTAGCGGGGGCTACAATGAGCAGTTCTTC; CDR3aa: CASRTSGGYNEQFF
d_gene: TRBD1; abundance: -; v_gene: TRBV7-8; j_gene: TRBJ1-2; CDR3nt: TGTGCCAGCAGCCAGGACAGGGGCCCAGGGAAATATGGCTACACCTTC; CDR3aa: CASSQDRGPGKYGYTF
d_gene: TRBD1; abundance: -; v_gene: TRBV3-1/TRBV3-2; j_gene: TRBJ1-1; CDR3nt: TGTGCCAGCAGATCGGTCCAACAGGGGACGAACACTGAAGCTTTCTTT; CDR3aa: CASRSVQQGTNTEAFF
d_gene: -; abundance: once; v_gene: TRBV9; j_gene: TRBJ2-3; CDR3nt: TGTGCCAGCAGCGTAGATACGGCCAGGGGAGCAGATACGCAGTATTTT; CDR3aa: CASSVDTARGADTQYF
d_gene: -; abundance: -; v_gene: TRBV25-1; j_gene: TRBJ1-3; CDR3nt: TGTGCCAGCAGAGACGACAGGTCCTCTGGAAACACCATATATTTT; CDR3aa: CASRDDRSSGNTIYF
d_gene: TRBD1; abundance: -; v_gene: TRBV29-1; j_gene: TRBJ1-1; CDR3nt: TGCAGCGTCGCACAGGGGTACGCTGAAGCTTTCTTT; CDR3aa: CSVAQGYAEAFF
d_gene: TRBD1; abundance: few; v_gene: TRBV10-1; j_gene: TRBJ1-1; CDR3nt: TGCGCCAGCAGTGTGACAGGGCCGAACACTGAAGCTTTCTTT; CDR3aa: CASSVTGPNTEAFF
d_gene: -; abundance: -; v_gene: TRBV18; j_gene: TRBJ1-3; CDR3nt: TGTGCCAGCTCACCACCGGGGGGAGGCAGCTCTGGAAACACCATATATTTT; CDR3aa: CASSPPGGGSSGNTIYF